Presented here are 10 T cell receptor beta chains from one specimen sequenced in a study of blood T cell repertoires in COVID-19. Profiled with immunoSEQ multiplex PCR; TCRdb holds only in-frame clones, not every one. The sample lists approximately 280,000 clones, around 86% seen once, with approximately 2.4% in the top ten. Sequencing was carried out using PBMCs or T cells enriched from blood (not recorded which). Source of these receptors: a young woman who had recovered from COVID-19.

The chain joins TRBV2 to TRBJ2-5, with 7 positions matching TRBD2. CDR1 and CDR2 (germline): SNHLY, FYNNEI. CDR3 length: 13 amino acids. Trimming cost V 8 bases and J 2 bases; bases outside gene matches: 5. As DNA, the CDR3 is TGTGCCAGCGCTCAGCGGGAACAAGAGACCCAGTACTTC. Its protein product is CASAQREQETQYF.

The rearrangement uses TRBV5-6 and TRBJ1-5; D ambiguous. V lost 2 bases and J lost 5, with 11 bases in between. The germline V gene has CDR1 SGHDT and CDR2 YYEEEE. The CDR3 consists of 14 residues. In DNA, the CDR3 is TGTGCCAGCAGCTTATTAGGGAGGGATCAGCCCCAGCATTTT. Translated: CASSLLGRDQPQHF.

The chain employs TRBV6-2 or TRBV6-3 and TRBJ1-3; possibly TRBD1 for D (5 bases). Per the germline V gene, CDR1 is MNHEY and CDR2 is SVGEGT. Trimming removed 6 bases from V and 0 bases from J, with 15 bases in between. The CDR3 is made up of 16 amino acids. The CDR3 region is CASSPGTHLSGNTIYF. CDR3 nucleotide sequence: TGTGCCAGCAGCCCCGGGACTCACCTCTCTGGAAACACCATATATTTT.

This clone occurred a few times. This chain uses TRBV12-5 with TRBJ1-5, with TRBD1 matching 7 bases. The CDR3 consists of 16 residues. Trimming removed 3 bases from V and 0 bases from J; junction bases left unmatched: 5. Germline values: CDR1 LGHNT, CDR2 FRNRAP. This chain's CDR3 is CASGFVTGDSNQPQHF. CDR3 coding DNA: TGTGCTAGTGGTTTTGTCACAGGGGATAGCAATCAGCCCCAGCATTTT.

The gene calls are TRBV28 and TRBJ1-5; D possibly corresponds to TRBD1 (6 bases). The ends were cut back, 5 bases at V and 2 bases at J, with 10 bases in the middle. In germline, CDR1 is MDHEN, CDR2 SYDVKM. The CDR3 runs to 14 residues. The CDR3 loop is CASSLWTGNQPQHF. CDR3 DNA sequence: TGTGCCAGCAGTCTCTGGACAGGCAATCAGCCCCAGCATTTT.

On this clone itself: The sample contains more than one DNA sequence encoding this CDR3. The rearrangement joins TRBV3-1 (or the pseudogene TRBV3-2) to TRBJ2-3; 10 bases match TRBD2. The ends lost 2 bases at V and 1 base at J; junction bases unmatched: 0. Germline V gene lookup returns CDR1 LGHDT and CDR2 YNNKEL (reference sequence). The CDR3 spans 15 residues. The CDR3 DNA sequence: TGTGCCAGCAGCCAACTAGCGGGAGGCACAGATACGCAGTATTTT. It is translated as CASSQLAGGTDTQYF.

CDR3 protein: CASSLGAGLAEETQYF. The CDR3 bases are TGTGCCAGCAGCTTGGGAGCCGGACTAGCGGAAGAGACCCAGTACTTC. The V call is TRBV28, the J call TRBJ2-5; 10 positions agree with TRBD2. Germline loops: CDR1 MDHEN, CDR2 SYDVKM. V shed 6 bases, J shed 3 bases, and the junction held 10 bases outside the gene matches. CDR3 size: 16 residues.

This sequence joins TRBV29-1 and TRBJ2-4; TRBD2 matches 8 bases. The length of the CDR3 is 14 residues. CDR1 is SQVTM, CDR2 ANQGSEA, per germline. V gave up 6 bases and J gave up 6 bases; unmatched junction bases: 10. The CDR3 region has the DNA TGCAGCGTCGCGGCGGGGGGTAGAGGAAACATTCAGTACTTC. It is translated as CSVAAGGRGNIQYF.

J is TRBJ2-1 and V is TRBV5-1; 9 bases line up with TRBD1. J was trimmed by 8 bases and V by 5 bases; bases with no gene match: 23. The V gene's germline CDR1 is SGHRS and CDR2 YFSETQ. CDR3 length equals 19 residues. The CDR3 sequence: CASSGLRDRVVWELDEQFF. The CDR3 DNA is TGCGCCAGCAGTGGACTTAGGGACAGGGTCGTATGGGAGTTGGATGAGCAGTTCTTC.

The rearrangement links TRBV29-1 to TRBJ1-1; 8 nucleotides match TRBD1. With V trimmed by 6 bases and J by 4 bases, 10 bases remained unmatched. The germline gives CDR1 SQVTM, CDR2 ANQGSEA. CDR3 length equals 14 residues. The CDR3 DNA is TGCAGCGTCATACCGACAGGGGCGGGCACTGAAGCTTTCTTT. Its translation: CSVIPTGAGTEAFF.